This TCR beta chain emerged from a study of blood T cell repertoires in COVID-19 (dated by TCRdb to 2019 to 2021). For the wider study: Collaborator samples came from the United States, Italy and Spain and covered acute and convalescent phases of COVID-19. The samples were drawn from the first 160 participants of the ongoing ImmuneRACE study and from about 1,200 subjects provided by 6 global collaborators. Where HLA class I and class II types were available, the types were taken from metadata supplied by the sample provider, not from assay-based typing. The prospective study material was composed of cDNA or gDNA derived from T cells, B-cell-depleted T cells, or PBMCs. Subjects who had been exposed to COVID-19, were actively infected with it, or had recovered from it provided the deeply sampled blood TCRbeta repertoires that made up the dataset. The sample metadata nearly always contained a de-identified subject ID, COVID-19 status, age in years and sex. The repertoires were made available in a free public database intended to serve as a resource for research on the immune response to SARS-CoV-2.

Whole blood was collected in K2EDTA tubes by collaborating institutions according to the institutions' own protocols. Collaborator samples were shipped for TCRbeta analysis as frozen whole blood, isolated PBMCs, or DNA extracted from either sample type. What the study reported, not specific to this receptor: Clinical and demographic metadata were provided uncurated, with the amount varying by source and participant.

TCRbeta CDR3 regions were amplified from genomic DNA by means of the immunoSEQ Assay, a bias-controlled multiplex PCR. On the study's bioinformatics: Nucleated cell counts per sample were estimated from amplification of reference gene primers within the assay. To quantify the absolute abundance of each unique TCRbeta CDR3 rearrangement, sequence reads were collapsed and filtered. Productive Simpson clonality was computed per sample as the square root of Simpson's diversity index over productive rearrangements. What TCRdb holds here is the immuneACCESS table cut down to in-frame rearrangements. Part of the clones is not present; checked against another copy, under half of the missing clones reflect an unresolved V gene, and the others are unexplained. V, J and clone size derive from that table, while D and trimming were established from the DNA sequence. Present in this sample are roughly 160,000 clones, 65% to 90% of which were seen just once. Around 8.2% of the sample is in the top ten clones.

Counted from cysteine to phenylalanine, this CDR3 has 14 amino acids. The read is trimmed to its CDR3 DNA, 42 bases read in frame from base 1. Between the V and J ends, shortened by 1 base and 7 bases respectively, the junction contains 11 bases. Sequences SGHTA (CDR1) and FQGNSA (CDR2) are obtained from the germline V gene. With regard to this clone: Its antigen is unknown. No clone much larger than this one lies a single base away; base qualities are absent.

The material sequenced was peripheral blood. The clonotype comes from a man between 60 and 75 years old with acute or convalescent COVID-19. The chain is encoded by TRBV7-2 joined to TRBJ1-5; the D gene remains uncertain. The CDR3: CASSLGGYGQPQHF. In nucleotide form, the sequence is TGTGCCAGCAGCTTAGGAGGGTACGGGCAGCCCCAGCATTTT.